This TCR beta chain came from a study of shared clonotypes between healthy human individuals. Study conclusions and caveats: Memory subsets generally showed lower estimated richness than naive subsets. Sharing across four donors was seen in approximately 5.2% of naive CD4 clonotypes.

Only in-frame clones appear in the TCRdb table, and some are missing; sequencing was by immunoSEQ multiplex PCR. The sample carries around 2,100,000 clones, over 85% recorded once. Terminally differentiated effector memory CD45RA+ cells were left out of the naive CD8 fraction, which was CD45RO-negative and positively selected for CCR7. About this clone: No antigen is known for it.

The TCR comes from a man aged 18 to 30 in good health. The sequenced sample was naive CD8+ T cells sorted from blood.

CDR3 sequence reads: CASSPSNATNEKLFF. For the CDR3, the DNA is TGCGCCAGCAGCCCCTCAAATGCAACTAATGAAAAACTGTTTTTT. This chain joins TRBV5-1 and TRBJ1-4, with no clear D. Germline assignment: CDR1 SGHRS and CDR2 YFSETQ. V gave up 4 bases and J gave up 0 bases, with 10 bases separating them. CDR3 length: 15 residues.